What follows are 6 T cell receptor beta chains derived from one specimen sequenced in a study of blood T cells in healthy people across ages. PCR was performed a second time for about 7 to 12 cycles using a sample-barcoded 5' primer and a J-beta primer mix. A single record per CDR3 protein comes from TCRdb applying MiXCR to the 5' RACE reads. In the table there are over 600,000 distinct CDR3 sequences, around two fifths of which are singletons. The sequencing sample was made of blood. These receptors were collected from a man aged 80 or over in good health.

This clonotype occurred many times. This chain links TRBV20-1 with TRBJ2-7; possible D gene TRBD1, 5 bases. V was cut by 5 bases and J by 1 base, with 15 bases left in between. The CDR3 runs to 14 residues. Germline lookup yields CDR1 DFQATT and CDR2 SNEGSKA (reference sequence). Written as DNA, the CDR3 is TGCAGTGCTCTTACAGGAAGGGGTTCCTACGAGCAGTACTTC. It translates to CSALTGRGSYEQYF.

This clonotype was counted a few times. The rearrangement uses TRBV27 and TRBJ2-3; D is ambiguous. Germline lookup yields CDR1 MNHEY and CDR2 SMNVEV (reference sequence). The length of the CDR3 is 11 residues. Deletions cut 6 bases from V and 5 bases from J, with 6 bases between. CDR3 sequence reads: CASREGDTQYF. The CDR3 DNA reads as TGTGCCAGCAGAGAAGGAGATACGCAGTATTTT.

This clonotype was counted a few times. The DNA for the CDR3 is TGTGCCAGCAGCAAAGGTGGGGAGCGGGAGGAGGTAGATACGCAGTATTTT. Its translation is CASSKGGEREEVDTQYF. J is TRBJ2-3 and V is TRBV21-1; the table gives TRBD2 as D, unverified against the DNA. TRBV21-1 represents a pseudogene. There are 17 residues in the CDR3.

Only one count was recorded for this clonotype. The germline gene is not matched at one end of the junction; a read error may be the cause. The gene calls are TRBV15 and TRBJ2-7; either TRBD1 or TRBD2 may fit D (5 bases each). CDR3 size: 15 residues. The germline gives CDR1 LNHNV, CDR2 YYDKDF (reference sequence). The CDR3 loop reads CATSRERGRSYEQHF. The CDR3 DNA is TGTGCCACCAGCAGAGAGAGGGGTCGCTCCTACGAGCAGCACTTC. The full variable domain, in which reference TRBV15 and TRBJ2-7 provide the parts outside the CDR3, is DAMVIQNPRYQVTQFGKPVTLSCSQTLNHNVMYWYQQKSSQAPKLLFHYYDKDFNNEADTPDNFQSRRPNTSFCFLDIRSPGLGDTAMYLCATSRERGRSYEQHFGPGTRLTVT.

V usage is TRBV7-9 and J usage is TRBJ2-1; TRBD2 agrees at 7 bases. The CDR3 extends over 16 amino acids. V gave up 4 bases and J gave up 10 bases; unmatched junction bases: 16. The germline CDR1 and CDR2 sequences are SEHNR and FQNEAQ (reference sequence). In DNA, the CDR3 is TGTGCCAGCAGCTCAAACGGCGGGAGATGGTCCTACGAGCAGTTCTTC. Protein product: CASSSNGGRWSYEQFF.

This clonotype appeared a few times. The chain combines TRBV20-1 with TRBJ2-5; 8 bases align to TRBD2. Germline V gene sequence: CDR1 DFQATT, CDR2 SNEGSKA (reference sequence). The CDR3 totals 14 residues. J lost 7 bases, V lost 6 bases, and 13 bases had no gene match. CDR3 sequence (DNA): TGCAGTGCATCTAGCGGGCCACACCAGGGGACCCAGTACTTC. Its translation: CSASSGPHQGTQYF.